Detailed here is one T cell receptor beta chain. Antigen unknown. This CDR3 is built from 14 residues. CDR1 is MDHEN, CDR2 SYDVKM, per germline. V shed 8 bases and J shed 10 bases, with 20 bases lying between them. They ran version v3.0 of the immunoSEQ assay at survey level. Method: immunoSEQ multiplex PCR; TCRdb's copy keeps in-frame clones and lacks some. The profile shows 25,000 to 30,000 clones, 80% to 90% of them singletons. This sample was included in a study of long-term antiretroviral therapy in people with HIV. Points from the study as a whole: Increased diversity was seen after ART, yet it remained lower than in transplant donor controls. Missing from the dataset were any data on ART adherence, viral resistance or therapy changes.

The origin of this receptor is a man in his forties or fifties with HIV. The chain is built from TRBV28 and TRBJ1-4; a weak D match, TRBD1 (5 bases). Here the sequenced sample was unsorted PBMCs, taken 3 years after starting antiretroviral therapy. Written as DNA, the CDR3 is TGTGCCAGCCTCCCGACAGCCGGGGTAGGAAAACTGTTTTTT. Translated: CASLPTAGVGKLFF. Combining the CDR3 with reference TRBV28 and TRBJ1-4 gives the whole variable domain DVKVTQSSRYLVKRTGEKVFLECVQDMDHENMFWYRQDPGLGLRLIYFSYDVKMKEKGDIPEGYSVSREKKERFSLILESASTNQTSMYLCASLPTAGVGKLFFGSGTQLSVL.